Below, 5 T cell receptor beta chains from the same sample are listed, as sequenced in a study of blood T cells in healthy people across ages. Together with a sample-barcoded 5' primer, a J-beta primer mix was included in a second PCR lasting about 6 to 11 cycles. TCRdb re-analysed the 5' RACE reads in MiXCR, keeping a single row per CDR3 protein. The sample holds about 570,000 distinct CDR3 sequences, about 25% seen once. Sequencing used blood. These receptors came from a woman in her 70s in good health.

The table lists this clonotype with a few counts. The rearrangement uses TRBV12-3 or TRBV12-4 and TRBJ2-5; D perhaps matches TRBD1 (5 bases). The CDR3 length is 11 residues. The ends were cut back, 4 bases at V and 9 bases at J, with 9 bases in the middle. This CDR3 is CASSSGWAQYF. The CDR3 DNA follows: TGTGCCAGCAGTTCAGGGTGGGCCCAGTACTTC.

This clonotype was counted at least ten times. The chain is built from TRBV4-3 and TRBJ2-5, with TRBD2 matching over 8 bases. CDR1 is LGHNA and CDR2 is YSLEER in the germline V gene. With 0 bases clipped from V and 13 bases from J, the junction kept 13 bases outside the gene matches. This CDR3 is built from 15 residues. The CDR3 sequence: CASSQDRSSGAGGYF. The CDR3 DNA follows: TGCGCCAGCAGCCAAGATCGTAGTAGCGGGGCCGGGGGGTACTTC.

This clonotype occurred a few times. This chain joins TRBV7-2 and TRBJ2-3, with 9 bases identical to TRBD2. Germline V gene sequence: CDR1 SGHTA, CDR2 FQGNSA. This CDR3 is 15 amino acids long. Trimming cost V 4 bases and J 2 bases; bases outside gene matches: 4. The CDR3 nucleotides are TGTGCCAGCAGCTCGACTAGCGGCTACACAGATACGCAGTATTTT. As protein: CASSSTSGYTDTQYF.

As regards this clonotype: Being one base from a much bigger clone, this may be a read error. The chain uses TRBV4-1 and TRBJ2-3; no clear D. V was cut by 4 bases and J by 6 bases, with 11 bases left in between. The CDR3 spans 13 residues. Per the germline V gene, CDR1 is MGHRA and CDR2 is YSYEKL. CDR3 sequence (DNA): TGCGCCAGCAGCCCCGCCCGATTGGATACGCAGTATTTT. Protein: CASSPARLDTQYF.

This clonotype has a handful of counts. The CDR3 DNA sequence: TGCAGTGCTATCCGCTCTGAGACTAGGTGGGCCTACAATGAGCAGTTCTTC. Translated, it gives CSAIRSETRWAYNEQFF. The rearrangement uses TRBV20-1 and TRBJ2-1, with a weak D call TRBD2 (6 bases). Trimming removed 4 bases from V and 2 bases from J, with 21 bases in between. The CDR3 is 17 residues long. CDR1 is DFQATT and CDR2 is SNEGSKA in the germline V gene (reference sequence).